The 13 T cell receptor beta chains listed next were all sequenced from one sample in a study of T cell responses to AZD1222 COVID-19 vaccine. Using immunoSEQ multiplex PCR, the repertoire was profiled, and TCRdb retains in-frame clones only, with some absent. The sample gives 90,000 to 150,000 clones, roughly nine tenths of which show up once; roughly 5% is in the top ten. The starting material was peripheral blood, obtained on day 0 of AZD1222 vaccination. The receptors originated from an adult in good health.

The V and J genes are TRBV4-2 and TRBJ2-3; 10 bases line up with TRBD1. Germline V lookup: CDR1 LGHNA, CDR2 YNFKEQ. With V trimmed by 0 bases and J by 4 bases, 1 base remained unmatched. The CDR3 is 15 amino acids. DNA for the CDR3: TGTGCCAGCAGCCAAGAGACAGGGGGCGCAGATACGCAGTATTTT. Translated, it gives CASSQETGGADTQYF.

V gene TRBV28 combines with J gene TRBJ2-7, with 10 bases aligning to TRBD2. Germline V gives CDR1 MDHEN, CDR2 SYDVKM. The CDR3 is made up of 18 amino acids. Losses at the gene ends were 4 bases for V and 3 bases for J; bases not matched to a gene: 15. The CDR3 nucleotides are TGTGCCAGCAGTTCCCCAGCGGGAGGGCCAAATTATATCTACGAGCAGTACTTC. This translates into CASSSPAGGPNYIYEQYF.

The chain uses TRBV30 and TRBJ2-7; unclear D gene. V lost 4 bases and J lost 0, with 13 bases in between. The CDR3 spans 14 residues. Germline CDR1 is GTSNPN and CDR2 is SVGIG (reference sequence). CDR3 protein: CAWNRARSSYEQYF. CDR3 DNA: TGTGCCTGGAACCGGGCCAGAAGCTCCTACGAGCAGTACTTC. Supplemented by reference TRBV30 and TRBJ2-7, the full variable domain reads SQTIHQWPATLVQPVGSPLSLECTVEGTSNPNLYWYRQAAGRGLQLLFYSVGIGQISSEVPQNLSASRPQDRQFILSSKKLLLSDSGFYLCAWNRARSSYEQYFGPGTRLTVT.

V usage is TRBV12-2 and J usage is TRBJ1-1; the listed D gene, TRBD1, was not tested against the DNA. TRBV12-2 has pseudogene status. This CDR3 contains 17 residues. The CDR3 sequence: CASRFATFSGPNTEAFF. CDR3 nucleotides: TGTGCAAGTCGCTTCGCGACCTTCTCAGGGCCGAACACTGAAGCTTTCTTT.

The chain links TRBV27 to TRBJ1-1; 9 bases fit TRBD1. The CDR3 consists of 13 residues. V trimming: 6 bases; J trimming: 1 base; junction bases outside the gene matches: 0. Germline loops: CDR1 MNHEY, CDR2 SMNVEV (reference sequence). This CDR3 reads CASRDRGNTEAFF. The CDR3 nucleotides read TGTGCCAGCAGGGACAGGGGGAACACTGAAGCTTTCTTT.

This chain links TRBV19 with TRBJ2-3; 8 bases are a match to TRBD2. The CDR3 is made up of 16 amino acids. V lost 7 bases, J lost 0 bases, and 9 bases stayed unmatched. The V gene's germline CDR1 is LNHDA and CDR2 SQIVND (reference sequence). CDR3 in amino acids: CASNKLAGASTDTQYF. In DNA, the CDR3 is TGTGCCAGTAATAAGCTAGCGGGCGCTAGCACAGATACGCAGTATTTT.

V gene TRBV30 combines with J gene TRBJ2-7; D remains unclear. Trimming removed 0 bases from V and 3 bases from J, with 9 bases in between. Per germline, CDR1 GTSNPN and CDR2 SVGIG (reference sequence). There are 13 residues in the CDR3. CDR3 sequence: CAWSVLSDYEQYF. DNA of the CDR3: TGTGCCTGGAGTGTACTGTCAGACTACGAGCAGTACTTC.

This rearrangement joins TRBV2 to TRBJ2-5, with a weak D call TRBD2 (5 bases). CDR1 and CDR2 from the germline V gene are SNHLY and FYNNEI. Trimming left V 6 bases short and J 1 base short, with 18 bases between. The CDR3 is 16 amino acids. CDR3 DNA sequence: TGTGCCAGCAGCCCTATAGGAGCGGTGCTCCAAGAGACCCAGTACTTC. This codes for CASSPIGAVLQETQYF.

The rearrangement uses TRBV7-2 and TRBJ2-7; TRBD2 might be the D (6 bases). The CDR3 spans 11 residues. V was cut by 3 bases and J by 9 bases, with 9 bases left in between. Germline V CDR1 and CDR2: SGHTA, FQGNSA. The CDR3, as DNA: TGTGCCAGCAGCTTGGGGACTCCGCAGTACTTC. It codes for CASSLGTPQYF.

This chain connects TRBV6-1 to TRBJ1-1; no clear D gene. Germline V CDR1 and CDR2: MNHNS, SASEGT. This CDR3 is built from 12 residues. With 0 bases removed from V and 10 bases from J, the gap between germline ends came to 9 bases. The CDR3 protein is CASSEAQGGAFF. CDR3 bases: TGTGCCAGCAGTGAAGCTCAAGGAGGAGCTTTCTTT.

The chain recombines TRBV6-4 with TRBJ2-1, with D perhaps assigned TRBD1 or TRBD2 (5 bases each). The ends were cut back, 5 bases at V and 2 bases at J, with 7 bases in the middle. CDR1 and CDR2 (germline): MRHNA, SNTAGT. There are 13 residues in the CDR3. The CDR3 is CASSPGPYNEQFF. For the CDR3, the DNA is TGTGCCAGCAGTCCGGGACCCTACAATGAGCAGTTCTTC.

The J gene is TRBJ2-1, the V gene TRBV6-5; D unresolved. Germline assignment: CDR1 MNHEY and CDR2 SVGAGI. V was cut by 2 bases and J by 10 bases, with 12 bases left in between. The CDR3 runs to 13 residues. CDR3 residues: CASSYPTRAEQFF. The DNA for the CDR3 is TGTGCCAGCAGTTACCCCACCCGGGCGGAGCAGTTCTTC.

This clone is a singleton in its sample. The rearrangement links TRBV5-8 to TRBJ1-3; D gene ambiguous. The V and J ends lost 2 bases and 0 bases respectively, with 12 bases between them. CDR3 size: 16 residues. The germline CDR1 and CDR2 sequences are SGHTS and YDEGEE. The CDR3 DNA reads TGTGCCAGCAGCTTCCTCATACTCCTCTCTGGAAACACCATATATTTT. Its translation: CASSFLILLSGNTIYF. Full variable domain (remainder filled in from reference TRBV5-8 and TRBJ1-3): EAGVTQSPTHLIKTRGQQATLRCSPISGHTSVYWYQQALGLGLQFLLWYDEGEERNRGNFPPRFSGRQFPNYSSELNVNALELEDSALYLCASSFLILLSGNTIYFGEGSWLTVV.